The present T cell receptor beta chain was sequenced within a study of T cell repertoires in cytomegalovirus infection. Study details: Carrying CMV and the relevant HLA type showed in public TCR beta signatures. General study results and limits: The cumulative frequency of public TCR beta families identified carriers of CMV plus the relevant HLA. HLA-C-restricted CMV clonotypes gave the most frequent clonotype in two of eight donors.

TCRdb reprocessed the reads with MiXCR, giving one entry per CDR3 protein. Here the sample spans roughly 230,000 distinct CDR3 sequences, about 23% being singletons. This clonotype was counted many times. Antigen: not known. There are 12 residues in the CDR3. Trimming cost V 7 bases and J 3 bases, with 6 bases left between them. The chain employs TRBV12-3 or TRBV12-4 and TRBJ2-2; no clear D gene. What was sequenced was CD8+ T cells from PBMCs. The sequence came from a human donor in good health (CMV status not recorded). Some clones in this sample may be carry-over from other donors' samples. CDR3 nucleotide sequence: TGTGCCAGCACCATAGACACCGGGGAGCTGTTTTTT. It specifies CASTIDTGELFF.